This TCR beta chain was sequenced during a study of T cell responses to AZD1222 COVID-19 vaccine. Overall study context: Analyses pooled second doses at about 4 or about 12 weeks.

Clones were read by immunoSEQ multiplex PCR, and TCRdb kept only the in-frame ones, dropping some. The repertoire has about 130,000 clones, 90% to 95% of them found once; the top ten carry approximately 7%. Findings and limits, study-wide: Donor demographics were predominantly white British with a female majority; clonal diversity may be underestimated. Samples come after the peak T cell response, not at day 14.

Germline CDR1 SGHRS, CDR2 YFSETQ. The ends were cut back, 2 bases at V and 0 bases at J, with 9 bases in the middle. The CDR3 loop spans 14 amino acids. Notes on this clone: The antigen is unknown.

The V call is TRBV5-1, the J call TRBJ2-7; weak D call: TRBD1 (5 bases). This TCR was sampled from an adult in good health. Sequencing used peripheral blood, obtained on day 0 of AZD1222 vaccination. CDR3 sequence: CASSLRTSSYEQYF. CDR3 coding DNA: TGCGCCAGCAGCTTACGGACAAGCTCCTACGAGCAGTACTTC.